This T cell receptor (beta chain) emerged from a study of blood T cell repertoires in COVID-19. The CDR3 extends over 16 amino acids. The germline V gene encodes CDR1 KGHDR and CDR2 SFDVKD. V was shortened by 2 bases and J by 3 bases, with 14 bases between the two germline ends. Method: immunoSEQ multiplex PCR; TCRdb's copy keeps in-frame clones and lacks some. This sample carries some 95,000 clones, around 80% of them seen once, and the ten largest clones take 24%. Sequenced: peripheral blood. V and J are TRBV24-1 and TRBJ2-3, with a tentative D call TRBD2 (6 bases). This receptor was obtained from a man between 65 and 85 years old with acute or convalescent COVID-19. As DNA, the CDR3 is TGTGCCACCAGTGATTACGCCGGGACTTCGACAGATACGCAGTATTTT. Protein sequence: CATSDYAGTSTDTQYF.